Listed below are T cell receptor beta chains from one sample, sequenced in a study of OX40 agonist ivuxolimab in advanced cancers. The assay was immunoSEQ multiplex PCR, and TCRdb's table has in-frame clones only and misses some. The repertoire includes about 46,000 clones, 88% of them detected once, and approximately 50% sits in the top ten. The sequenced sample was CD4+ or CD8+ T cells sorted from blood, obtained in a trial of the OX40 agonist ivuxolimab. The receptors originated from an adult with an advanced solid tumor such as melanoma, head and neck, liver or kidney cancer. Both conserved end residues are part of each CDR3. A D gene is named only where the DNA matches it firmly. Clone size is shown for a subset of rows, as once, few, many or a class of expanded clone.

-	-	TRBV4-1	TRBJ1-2	TGCGCCAGCAGCCCTCTCCGGGACATACTGGCCGGCTACACCTTC	CASSPLRDILAGYTF
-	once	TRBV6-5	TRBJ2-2	TGTGCCAGCAGATTGGAGGGGGCCAACACCGGGGAGCTGTTTTTT	CASRLEGANTGELFF
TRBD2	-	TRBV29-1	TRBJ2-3	TGCAGCGTGAAAGGGGTAGCGGGGTACCGTCTAGGTACGCAGTATTTT	CSVKGVAGYRLGTQYF
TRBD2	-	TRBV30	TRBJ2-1	TGTGCCTGGACAGCGGGAGTAGCCAATGAGCAGTTCTTC	CAWTAGVANEQFF
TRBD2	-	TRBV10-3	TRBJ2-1	TGTGCCATCAGCGGGACTAGCGGGGACAATGAGCAGTTCTTC	CAISGTSGDNEQFF
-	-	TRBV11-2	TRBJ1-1	TGTGCCAGCAGCCGTCTTTCCGGTTACACTGAAGCTTTCTTT	CASSRLSGYTEAFF
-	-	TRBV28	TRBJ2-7	TGTGCCAGCAGTTGGCCCCTCTCGGGAGCTTTGAGTGAGCAGTACTTC	CASSWPLSGALSEQYF
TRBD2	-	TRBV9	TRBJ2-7	TGTGCCAGCAGCGCCTCCGGGACTAGCGGCTACGAGCAGTACTTC	CASSASGTSGYEQYF
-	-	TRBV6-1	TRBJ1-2	TGTGCCAGCAGTGAAGCGATAAATTCGGGAGACTATGGCTACACCTTC	CASSEAINSGDYGYTF
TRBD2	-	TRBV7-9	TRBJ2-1	TGTGCCAGCAGCTTTGGACTAGCGGGAGAATTTCTCGAGCAGTTCTTC	CASSFGLAGEFLEQFF
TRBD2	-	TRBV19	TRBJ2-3	TGTGCCAGTAGTCTAGGCGGGAGGACAGATACGCAGTATTTT	CASSLGGRTDTQYF
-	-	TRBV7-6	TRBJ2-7	TGTGCCAGCAGCCCGGGGTTGAGCAGGGACTACGAGCAGTACTTC	CASSPGLSRDYEQYF
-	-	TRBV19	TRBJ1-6	TGTGCCAGTAGTATCGGTCTCTATAATTCACCCCTCCACTTT	CASSIGLYNSPLHF
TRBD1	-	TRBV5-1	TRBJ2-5	TGCGCCAGCAGCCCCTGGACAGGGGGCATGGAAGAGACCCAGTACTTC	CASSPWTGGMEETQYF
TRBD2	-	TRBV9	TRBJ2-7	TGTGCCAGCAGCGTAGGACTAGCCCACGAGCAGTACTTC	CASSVGLAHEQYF
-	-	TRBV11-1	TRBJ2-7	TGTGCCAGCAGCTTAGGTAGGGGGACCGAGCAGTACTTC	CASSLGRGTEQYF
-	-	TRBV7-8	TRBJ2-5	TGTGCCAGCAGCCCAACGGGGGGCATAGAGACCCAGTACTTC	CASSPTGGIETQYF
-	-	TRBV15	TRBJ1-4	TGTGCCACCAGCCTCCTCCGGGGGCAACTGTTTTTT	CATSLLRGQLFF
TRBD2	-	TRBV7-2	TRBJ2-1	TGTGCCAGCAGCTTTAGCGGGGGGGCCTGGAATGAGCAGTTCTTC	CASSFSGGAWNEQFF
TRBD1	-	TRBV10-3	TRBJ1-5	TGTGCGAGCGGGACAGGGAGGGATCATAGCAATCAGCCCCAGCATTTT	CASGTGRDHSNQPQHF
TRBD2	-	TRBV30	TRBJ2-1	TGTGCCTGGACTGGACTAGCGGGAGAGCAGTTCTTC	CAWTGLAGEQFF
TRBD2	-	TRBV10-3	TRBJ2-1	TGTGCCATCAGTGATAGGATAGCGGGAGAGGGTGAGCAGTTCTTC	CAISDRIAGEGEQFF
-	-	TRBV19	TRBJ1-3	TGTGCCAGTAGAGCCCAGGGTACTGGAAACACCATATATTTT	CASRAQGTGNTIYF
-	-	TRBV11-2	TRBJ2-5	TGTGCCAGCAGCTTACAGCAGACCCAGTACTTC	CASSLQQTQYF
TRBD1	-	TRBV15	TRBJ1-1	TGTGCCACCAGCAGAGATCCAGGGGGCTTAGCTGAAGCTTTCTTT	CATSRDPGGLAEAFF
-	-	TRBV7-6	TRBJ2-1	TGTGCCAGCAGCTTAGTCGGCAGGGTCTATGAGCAGTTCTTC	CASSLVGRVYEQFF
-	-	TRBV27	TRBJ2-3	TGTGCCAGCAGCCCTGTGGGTTCGAGGGATACGCAGTATTTT	CASSPVGSRDTQYF
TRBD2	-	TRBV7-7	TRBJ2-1	TGTGCTAGCAGCTTAGTACTAGCGGGCCAGCAGTTCTTC	CASSLVLAGQQFF
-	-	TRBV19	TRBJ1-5	TGTGCCAGTAGTATAACAGGAGTCCAGGGAAGCAATCAGCCCCAGCATTTT	CASSITGVQGSNQPQHF
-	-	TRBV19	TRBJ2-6	TGTGCCAGTAGTATTGTCTCTGGGGCCAACGTCCTGACTTTC	CASSIVSGANVLTF
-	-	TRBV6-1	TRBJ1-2	TGTGCCAGCAGTGAAGGAATGGGTCGGGGAGGCTACTATGGCTACACCTTC	CASSEGMGRGGYYGYTF
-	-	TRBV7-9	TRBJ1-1	TGTGCCAGCATCTTTGGGGTGAACACTGAAGCTTTCTTT	CASIFGVNTEAFF
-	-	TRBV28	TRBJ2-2	TGTGCCAGCAGTGTCGGCGGGACAGATACCGGGGAGCTGTTTTTT	CASSVGGTDTGELFF
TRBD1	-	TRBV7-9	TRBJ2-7	TGTGCCAGCAGCTTGACAGGGCAAACCTACGAGCAGTACTTC	CASSLTGQTYEQYF
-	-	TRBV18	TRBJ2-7	TGTGCCAGCTCACCAGGGGGCCCCAACTACGAGCAGTACTTC	CASSPGGPNYEQYF
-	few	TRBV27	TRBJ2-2	TGTGCCAGCAGTTTGGAGGGGGCCGGGGAGCTGTTTTTT	CASSLEGAGELFF
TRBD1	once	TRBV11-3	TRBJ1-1	TGTGCCAGCAGCCCAGGACAGGGGGACGCTGAAGCTTTCTTT	CASSPGQGDAEAFF
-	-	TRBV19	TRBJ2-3	TGTGCCAGTAAAGTGGGAGGCTCCACAGATACGCAGTATTTT	CASKVGGSTDTQYF
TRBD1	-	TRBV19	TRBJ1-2	TGTGCCAGCAGAGCGACAGGGGGCTATGGCTACACCTTC	CASRATGGYGYTF
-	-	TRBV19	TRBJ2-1	TGTGCCAGTAGTATCCCCCTCGATGAGCAGTTCTTC	CASSIPLDEQFF